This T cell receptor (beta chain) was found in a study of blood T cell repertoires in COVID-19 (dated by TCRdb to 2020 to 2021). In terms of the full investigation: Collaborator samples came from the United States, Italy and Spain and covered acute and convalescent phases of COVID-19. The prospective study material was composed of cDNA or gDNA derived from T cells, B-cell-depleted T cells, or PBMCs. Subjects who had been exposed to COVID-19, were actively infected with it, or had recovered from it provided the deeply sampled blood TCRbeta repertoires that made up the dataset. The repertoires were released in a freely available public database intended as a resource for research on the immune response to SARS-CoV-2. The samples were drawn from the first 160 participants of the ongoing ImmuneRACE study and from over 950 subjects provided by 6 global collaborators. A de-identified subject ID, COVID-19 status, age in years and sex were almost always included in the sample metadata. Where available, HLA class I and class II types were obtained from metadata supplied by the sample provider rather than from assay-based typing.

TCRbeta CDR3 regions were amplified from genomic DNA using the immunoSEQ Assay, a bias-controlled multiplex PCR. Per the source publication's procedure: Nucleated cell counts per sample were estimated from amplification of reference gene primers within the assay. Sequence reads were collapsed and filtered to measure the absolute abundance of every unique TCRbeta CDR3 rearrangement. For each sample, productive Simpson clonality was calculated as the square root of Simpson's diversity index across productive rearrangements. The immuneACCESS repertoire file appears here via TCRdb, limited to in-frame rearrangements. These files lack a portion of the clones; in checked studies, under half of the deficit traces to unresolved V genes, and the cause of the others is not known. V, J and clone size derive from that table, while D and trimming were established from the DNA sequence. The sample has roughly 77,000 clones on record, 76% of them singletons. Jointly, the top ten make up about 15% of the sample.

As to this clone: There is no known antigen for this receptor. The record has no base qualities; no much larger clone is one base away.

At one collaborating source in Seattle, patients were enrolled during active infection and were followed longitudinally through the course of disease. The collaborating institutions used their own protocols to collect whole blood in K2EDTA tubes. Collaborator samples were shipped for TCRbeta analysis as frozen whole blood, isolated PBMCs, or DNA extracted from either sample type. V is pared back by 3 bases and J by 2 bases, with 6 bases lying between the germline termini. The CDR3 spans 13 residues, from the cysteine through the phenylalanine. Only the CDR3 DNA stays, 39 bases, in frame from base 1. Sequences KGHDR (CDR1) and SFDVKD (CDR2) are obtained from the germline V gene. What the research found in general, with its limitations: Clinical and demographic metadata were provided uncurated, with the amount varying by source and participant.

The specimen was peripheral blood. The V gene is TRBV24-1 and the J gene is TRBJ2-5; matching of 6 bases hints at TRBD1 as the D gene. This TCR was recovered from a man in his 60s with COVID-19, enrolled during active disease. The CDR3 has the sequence CATSDTGQETQYF. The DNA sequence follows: TGTGCCACCAGTGATACAGGGCAAGAGACCCAGTACTTC.